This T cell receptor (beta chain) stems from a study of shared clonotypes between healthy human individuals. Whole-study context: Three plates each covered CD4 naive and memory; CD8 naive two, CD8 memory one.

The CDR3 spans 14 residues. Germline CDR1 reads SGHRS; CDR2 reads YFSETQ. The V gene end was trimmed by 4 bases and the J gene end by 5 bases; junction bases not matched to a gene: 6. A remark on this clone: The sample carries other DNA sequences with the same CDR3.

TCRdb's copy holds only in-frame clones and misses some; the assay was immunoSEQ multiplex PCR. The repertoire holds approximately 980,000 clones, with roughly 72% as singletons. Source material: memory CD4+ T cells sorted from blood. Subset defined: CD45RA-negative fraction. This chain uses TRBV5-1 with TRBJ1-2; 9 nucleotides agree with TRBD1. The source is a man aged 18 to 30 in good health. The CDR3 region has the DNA TGCGCCAGCAGCCTGGCGACAGGGGGGTATGGCTACACCTTC. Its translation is CASSLATGGYGYTF.